The next 23 T cell receptor beta chains were all read from a single sample in a study of cytomegalovirus exposure and HLA in healthy donors. The PCR employed 60 Vbeta primers together with 13 Jbeta primers. Libraries were prepared by immunoSEQ multiplex PCR; TCRdb keeps only in-frame clonotypes and omits some of them. This sample carries roughly 200,000 clones, 75% to 85% of them seen once, and the ten largest clones take roughly 3.6%. Sequencing used PBMCs. Receptors were obtained from a woman aged 60-75 years in good health and CMV-seropositive.

The chain carries TRBV5-1 and TRBJ2-1, with TRBD2 matching over 8 bases. CDR1 is SGHRS, CDR2 YFSETQ, per germline. CDR3 length equals 14 residues. V lost 4 bases to trimming and J lost 10 bases; unmatched junction nucleotides: 10. The CDR3 spells CASSASGTSGEQFF. The CDR3 region has the DNA TGCGCCAGCAGCGCGTCCGGGACTAGTGGCGAGCAGTTCTTC.

Here the CDR3 reads CASSSVRGQYF. CDR3 sequence (DNA): TGTGCCAGCAGTTCCGTCCGCGGGCAGTACTTC. The chain couples TRBV28 to TRBJ2-7; no clear D gene. The CDR3 has 11 residues. V was clipped by 4 bases and J by 9 bases, with 10 bases between them. Germline V gene lookup returns CDR1 MDHEN and CDR2 SYDVKM. Using reference TRBV28 and TRBJ2-7 for the parts outside the CDR3, the full variable domain is DVKVTQSSRYLVKRTGEKVFLECVQDMDHENMFWYRQDPGLGLRLIYFSYDVKMKEKGDIPEGYSVSREKKERFSLILESASTNQTSMYLCASSSVRGQYFGPGTRLTVT.

This chain joins TRBV6-1 and TRBJ2-7; D is perhaps TRBD1 (6 bases). V lost 5 bases and J 4 bases, leaving 18 bases between the germline ends. CDR1 MNHNS and CDR2 SASEGT come from the germline V gene. The CDR3 totals 15 residues. This chain's CDR3 is CASSPVTAGDYEQYF. Here the CDR3 DNA reads TGTGCCAGCAGTCCGGTGACAGCAGGGGATTACGAGCAGTACTTC.

The V call is TRBV6-1, the J call TRBJ2-3, with 15 bases fitting TRBD2. CDR1 and CDR2 from the germline V gene are MNHNS and SASEGT. The CDR3 is made up of 15 amino acids. V gave up 7 bases and J gave up 9 bases; unmatched junction bases: 8. CDR3 in DNA: TGTGCCAGCACCCCGGGACTAGCGGGGGGTTACACGCAGTATTTT. This codes for CASTPGLAGGYTQYF.

V and J are TRBV5-1 and TRBJ1-1; 7 bases map to TRBD1. The length of the CDR3 is 15 residues. The junction had 10 bases not matched to a gene; V was cut back by 5 bases and J by 3 bases. Germline V gives CDR1 SGHRS, CDR2 YFSETQ. Here the CDR3 reads CASRYQGGSDTEAFF. Here the CDR3 DNA reads TGCGCCAGCAGGTATCAGGGGGGTTCGGACACTGAAGCTTTCTTT. Full variable domain (outside the CDR3, taken from reference TRBV5-1 and TRBJ1-1): KAGVTQTPRYLIKTRGQQVTLSCSPISGHRSVSWYQQTPGQGLQFLFEYFSETQRNKGNFPGRFSGRQFSNSRSEMNVSTLELGDSALYLCASRYQGGSDTEAFFGQGTRLTVV.

This clone has just one count. V usage is TRBV5-1 and J usage is TRBJ1-2; 7 nucleotides align to TRBD1. Germline CDR1 is SGHRS and CDR2 is YFSETQ. Trimming took 1 base from V and 4 from J; bases not matched to a gene: 7. The CDR3 has 15 amino acids. The CDR3 loop is CASSLTGQTFYGYTF. Here the CDR3 DNA reads TGCGCCAGCAGCTTGACGGGACAGACATTCTATGGCTACACCTTC.

This clone was observed a handful of times. The genes are TRBV15 and TRBJ2-2, with a possible D match to TRBD2 (5 bases). Per germline, CDR1 LNHNV and CDR2 YYDKDF (reference sequence). Between the trimmed V and J ends, which lost 6 bases and 3 bases, there was a span of 11 bases. This CDR3 spans 14 amino acids. CDR3 bases: TGTGCCACCAGAGCGGACCAATACACCGGGGAGCTGTTTTTT. Translation: CATRADQYTGELFF.

The chain couples TRBV7-3 to TRBJ2-2; D might be TRBD1 (6 bases). Germline CDR1 reads SGHTA; CDR2 reads FQGTGA. V was clipped by 4 bases and J by 8 bases, with 11 bases between them. CDR3 length equals 13 residues. Here the CDR3 reads CASSSRGSGELFF. CDR3 bases: TGTGCCAGCAGCTCCAGGGGTTCTGGGGAGCTGTTTTTT. The full variable domain, with the rest looked up from reference TRBV7-3 and TRBJ2-2, is GAGVSQTPSNKVTEKGKYVELRCDPISGHTALYWYRQSLGQGPEFLIYFQGTGAADDSGLPNDRFFAVRPEGSVSTLKIQRTERGDSAVYLCASSSRGSGELFFGEGSRLTVL.

V is TRBV9 and J is TRBJ2-7, with a tentative D call TRBD1 (5 bases). The CDR3 is made up of 13 amino acids. The V gene's germline CDR1 is SGDLS and CDR2 YYNGEE. Trimming took 1 base from V and 5 from J, leaving 10 bases between them. As DNA, the CDR3 is TGTGCCAGCAGCGTATCAGGGCGCGACGAGCAGTACTTC. Translation: CASSVSGRDEQYF. Variable domain in full (rest from reference TRBV9 and TRBJ2-7): DSGVTQTPKHLITATGQRVTLRCSPRSGDLSVYWYQQSLDQGLQFLIQYYNGEERAKGNILERFSAQQFPDLHSELNLSSLELGDSALYFCASSVSGRDEQYFGPGTRLTVT.

This sequence joins TRBV9 and TRBJ2-3; TRBD2 matches at 12 bases. The ends lost 0 bases at V and 2 bases at J; junction bases unmatched: 4. The germline CDR1 and CDR2 sequences are SGDLS and YYNGEE. The CDR3 covers 17 residues. CDR3 region: CASSVEPSGGATDTQYF. The CDR3 DNA sequence: TGTGCCAGCAGCGTAGAGCCTAGCGGGGGGGCCACAGATACGCAGTATTTT.

The gene calls are TRBV6-8 and TRBJ1-5; TRBD1 might be the D (5 bases). The CDR3 is made up of 16 amino acids. V lost 2 bases and J 2 bases, leaving 13 bases between the germline ends. Germline-derived CDR1 and CDR2 are MNHGY and SAAAGT. This chain's CDR3 is CASSYLPGGGNQPQHF. CDR3 sequence (DNA): TGTGCCAGCAGTTACCTCCCGGGGGGTGGCAATCAGCCCCAGCATTTT.

This chain links TRBV19 with TRBJ1-5; TRBD1 might be the D (6 bases). Trimming took 3 bases from V and 2 from J, leaving 11 bases between them. The CDR3 is 15 amino acids. Germline assignment: CDR1 LNHDA and CDR2 SQIVND (reference sequence). The CDR3 bases are TGTGCCAGTAGTATGGGGGCGGGGGGCAATCAGCCCCAGCATTTT. Protein product: CASSMGAGGNQPQHF.

The sample holds a few counts of this clone. The rearrangement uses TRBV5-4 and TRBJ2-1; 9 bases align to TRBD1. Germline CDR1 reads SGHNT; CDR2 reads YYREEE (reference sequence). V dropped 2 bases and J dropped 8; count of bases not matched to a gene: 2. This CDR3 is built from 13 residues. The CDR3 DNA reads TGTGCCAGCAGCTTCGACAGGGGGGATGAGCAGTTCTTC. Its protein is CASSFDRGDEQFF.

The J gene is TRBJ1-5, the V gene TRBV18; 7 nucleotides match TRBD1. Germline CDR1 is KGHSH and CDR2 is LQKENI. After removal of 2 bases from V and 6 bases from J, the junction contained 7 bases not matched to a gene. The CDR3 length is 15 residues. The CDR3 DNA sequence: TGTGCCAGCTCACCATCCGCGCAGGGGGTTCAGCCCCAGCATTTT. It specifies CASSPSAQGVQPQHF. The full variable domain, rest sourced from reference TRBV18 and TRBJ1-5, is NAGVMQNPRHLVRRRGQEARLRCSPMKGHSHVYWYRQLPEEGLKFMVYLQKENIIDESGMPKERFSAEFPKEGPSILRIQQVVRGDSAAYFCASSPSAQGVQPQHFGDGTRLSIL.

The chain is built from TRBV30 and TRBJ1-1; no reliable D call. Trimming took off 0 bases at V and 3 bases at J, with 8 bases between the two ends. CDR1 is GTSNPN, CDR2 SVGIG, per germline (reference sequence). This CDR3 spans 13 amino acids. CDR3 region: CAWSVQVDTEAFF. The CDR3 nucleotides read TGTGCCTGGAGTGTACAAGTGGACACTGAAGCTTTCTTT.

The gene calls are TRBV5-1 and TRBJ1-2; D is possibly TRBD1 (5 bases). The CDR3 is 14 amino acids. Germline V lookup: CDR1 SGHRS, CDR2 YFSETQ. V lost 4 bases and J lost 8, with 18 bases in between. As DNA, the CDR3 is TGCGCCAGCAGCGAGGGGACCCGGGGGAAAGGCTACACCTTC. As protein: CASSEGTRGKGYTF.

The chain joins TRBV11-2 to TRBJ2-1, with 8 bases lining up with TRBD1. Germline CDR1 and CDR2: SGHAT and FQNNGV. The V segment lost 5 bases and the J segment 9 bases; nucleotides outside the gene matches: 6. This CDR3 has 13 residues. CDR3 sequence (DNA): TGTGCCAGCAGCCTTGACAGGGGTCGTGAGCAGTTCTTC. Its protein product is CASSLDRGREQFF.

The chain carries TRBV6-6 and TRBJ2-6, with D tentatively TRBD1 (5 bases). Germline V gene sequence: CDR1 MNHNY, CDR2 SVGAGI (reference sequence). The CDR3 is 14 amino acids. The ends were cut back, 6 bases at V and 4 bases at J, with 10 bases in the middle. CDR3 residues: CASSQGSGANVLTF. The DNA of the CDR3 is TGTGCCAGCAGCCAGGGATCCGGGGCCAACGTCCTGACTTTC.

There are a few counts of this clone. This rearrangement joins TRBV29-1 to TRBJ2-7; possible D gene TRBD1, 6 bases. CDR1 SQVTM and CDR2 ANQGSEA come from the germline V gene. Trimming took off 0 bases at V and 4 bases at J, with 10 bases between the two ends. This CDR3 is built from 13 residues. The chain's CDR3 is CSVEESQGYEQYF. CDR3 coding DNA: TGCAGCGTTGAAGAATCACAGGGATACGAGCAGTACTTC.

The chain is built from TRBV27 and TRBJ2-2; 12 nucleotides line up with TRBD2. Germline CDR1 MNHEY, CDR2 SMNVEV (reference sequence). Losses at the gene ends were 6 bases for V and 6 bases for J; bases not matched to a gene: 5. The CDR3 totals 15 residues. CDR3: CASSRLAGASGELFF. Here the CDR3 DNA reads TGTGCCAGCAGCCGACTAGCGGGGGCGTCCGGGGAGCTGTTTTTT.

CDR3 region: CAWSEWADSGNTIYF. The CDR3 DNA reads as TGTGCCTGGAGTGAATGGGCTGACTCTGGAAACACCATATATTTT. This rearrangement joins TRBV30 to TRBJ1-3; D is unresolved. Deletions cut 1 base from V and 0 bases from J, with 10 bases between. Germline-derived CDR1 and CDR2 are GTSNPN and SVGIG (reference sequence). The CDR3 sequence is 15 residues long.

In this sample, this clone turned up a few times. V gene TRBV5-6 combines with J gene TRBJ2-2; 12 nucleotides match TRBD1. Trimming cost V 4 bases and J 3 bases; bases outside gene matches: 4. The CDR3 is 16 amino acids. Per germline, CDR1 SGHDT and CDR2 YYEEEE. Here the CDR3 DNA reads TGTGCCAGCAGCCCCGGGGACAGGGGGCACACCGGGGAGCTGTTTTTT. This gives the protein CASSPGDRGHTGELFF.

The rearrangement uses TRBV6-6 and TRBJ2-2, with a weak D call TRBD1 (6 bases). Deletions cut 6 bases from V and 3 bases from J, with 14 bases between. The CDR3 has 15 amino acids. Per the germline V gene, CDR1 is MNHNY and CDR2 is SVGAGI (reference sequence). CDR3 region: CASRKLDRDTGELFF. In nucleotides, the CDR3 is TGTGCCAGCAGGAAATTGGACAGAGACACCGGGGAGCTGTTTTTT.